The TCR beta chain described here comes from a study of cytomegalovirus exposure and HLA in healthy donors. Findings of the study overall: Researchers left out some V segments, among them TRBV6-2 and TRBV6-3, as indistinguishable.

Of note for this clone: Antigen: not known.

The PCR ran on 60 Vbeta and 13 Jbeta primers. The method was immunoSEQ multiplex PCR; TCRdb's version includes in-frame clones alone and lacks a portion of them. The table lists about 180,000 clones, around four fifths of them singletons. There are 14 residues in the CDR3. Losses at the gene ends were 6 bases for V and 5 bases for J; bases not matched to a gene: 10. Germline loops: CDR1 ENHRY, CDR2 SYGVKD. The sample consisted of PBMCs. This chain links TRBV10-3 with TRBJ2-7, with TRBD1 identical over 7 bases. The TCR comes from a young woman in good health and CMV-seropositive. The CDR3 region is CAIRAETGINEQYF. The CDR3 nucleotides are TGTGCCATCAGAGCCGAGACAGGGATAAACGAGCAGTACTTC.